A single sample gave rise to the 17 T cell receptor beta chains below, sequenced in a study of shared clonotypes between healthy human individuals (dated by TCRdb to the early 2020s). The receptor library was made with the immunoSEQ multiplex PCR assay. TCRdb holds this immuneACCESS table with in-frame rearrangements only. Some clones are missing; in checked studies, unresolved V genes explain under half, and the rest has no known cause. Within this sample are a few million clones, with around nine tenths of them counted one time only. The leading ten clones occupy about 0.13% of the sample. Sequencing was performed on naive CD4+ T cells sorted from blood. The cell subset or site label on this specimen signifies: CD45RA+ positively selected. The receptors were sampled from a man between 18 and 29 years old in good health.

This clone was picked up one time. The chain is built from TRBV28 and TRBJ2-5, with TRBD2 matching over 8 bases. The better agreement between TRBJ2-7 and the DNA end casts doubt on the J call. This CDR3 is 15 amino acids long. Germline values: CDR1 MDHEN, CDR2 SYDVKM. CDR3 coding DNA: TGTGCCAGCAGTTTAGCTCGCGTCGGGGGGGGCGAGCAGTACTTC. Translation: CASSLARVGGGEQYF.

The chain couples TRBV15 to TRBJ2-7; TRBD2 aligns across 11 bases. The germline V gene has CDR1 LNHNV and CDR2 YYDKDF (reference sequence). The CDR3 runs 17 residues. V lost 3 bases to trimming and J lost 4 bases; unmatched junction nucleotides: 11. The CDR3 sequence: CATSSPQTSGAAYEQYF. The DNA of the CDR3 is TGTGCCACCAGCAGCCCCCAGACTAGCGGGGCCGCATACGAGCAGTACTTC.

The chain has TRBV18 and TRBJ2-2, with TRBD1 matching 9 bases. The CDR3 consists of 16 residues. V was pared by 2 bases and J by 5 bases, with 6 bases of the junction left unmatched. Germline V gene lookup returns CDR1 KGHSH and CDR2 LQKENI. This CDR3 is CASSPATGGLTGELFF. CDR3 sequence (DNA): TGTGCCAGCTCACCAGCGACAGGGGGGTTAACCGGGGAGCTGTTTTTT.

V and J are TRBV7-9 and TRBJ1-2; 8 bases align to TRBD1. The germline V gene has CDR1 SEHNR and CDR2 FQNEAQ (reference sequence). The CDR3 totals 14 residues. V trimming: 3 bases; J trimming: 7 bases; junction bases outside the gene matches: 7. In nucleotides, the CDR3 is TGTGCCAGCAGCTTGCCTCAGGGGGCCTTTGGCTACACCTTC. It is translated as CASSLPQGAFGYTF.

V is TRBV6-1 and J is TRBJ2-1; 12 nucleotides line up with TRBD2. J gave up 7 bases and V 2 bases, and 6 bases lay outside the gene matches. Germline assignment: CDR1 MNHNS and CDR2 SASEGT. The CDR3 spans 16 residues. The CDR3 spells CASSENWLAGGNEQFF. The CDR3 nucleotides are TGTGCCAGCAGTGAAAATTGGCTAGCGGGAGGGAATGAGCAGTTCTTC.

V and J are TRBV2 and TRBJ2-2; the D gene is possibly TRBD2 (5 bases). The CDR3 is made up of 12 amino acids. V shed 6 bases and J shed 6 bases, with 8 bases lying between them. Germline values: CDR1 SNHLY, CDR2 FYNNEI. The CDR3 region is CASRPSPGELFF. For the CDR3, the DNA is TGTGCCAGCAGACCTAGCCCCGGGGAGCTGTTTTTT.

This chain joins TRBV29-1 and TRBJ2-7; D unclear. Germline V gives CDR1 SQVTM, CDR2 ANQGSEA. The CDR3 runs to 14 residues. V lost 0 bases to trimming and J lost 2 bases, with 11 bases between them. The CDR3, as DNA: TGCAGCGTTGAAGATTCAGCAGGACCCTACGAGCAGTACTTC. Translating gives CSVEDSAGPYEQYF.

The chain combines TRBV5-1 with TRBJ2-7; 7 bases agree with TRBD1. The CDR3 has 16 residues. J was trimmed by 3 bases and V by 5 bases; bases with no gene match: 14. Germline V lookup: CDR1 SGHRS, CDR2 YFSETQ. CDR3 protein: CASSRAGSQGDYEQYF. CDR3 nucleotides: TGCGCCAGCAGTCGCGCCGGGTCCCAGGGGGACTACGAGCAGTACTTC.

The CDR3 sequence: CSVGLAGVGTGELFF. In DNA form, the CDR3 reads TGCAGCGTGGGACTAGCGGGAGTTGGCACCGGGGAGCTGTTTTTT. The chain uses TRBV29-1 and TRBJ2-2, with 14 bases fitting TRBD2. This CDR3 spans 15 amino acids. Losses at the gene ends were 6 bases for V and 4 bases for J; bases not matched to a gene: 4. Germline CDR1 and CDR2: SQVTM and ANQGSEA.

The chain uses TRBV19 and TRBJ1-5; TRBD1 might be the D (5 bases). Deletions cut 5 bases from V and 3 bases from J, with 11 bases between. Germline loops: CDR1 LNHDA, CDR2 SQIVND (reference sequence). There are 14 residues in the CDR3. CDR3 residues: CASSWGESNQPQHF. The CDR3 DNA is TGTGCCAGTAGTTGGGGCGAATCCAATCAGCCCCAGCATTTT. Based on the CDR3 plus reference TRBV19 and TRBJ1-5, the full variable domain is DGGITQSPKYLFRKEGQNVTLSCEQNLNHDAMYWYRQDPGQGLRLIYYSQIVNDFQKGDIAEGYSVSREKKESFPLTVTSAQKNPTAFYLCASSWGESNQPQHFGDGTRLSIL.

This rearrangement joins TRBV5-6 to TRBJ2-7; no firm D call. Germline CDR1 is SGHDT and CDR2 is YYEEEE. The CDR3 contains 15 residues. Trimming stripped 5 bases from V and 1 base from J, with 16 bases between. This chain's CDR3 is CASSWIKGKSYEQYF. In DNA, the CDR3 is TGTGCCAGCAGTTGGATAAAAGGGAAGTCCTACGAGCAGTACTTC.

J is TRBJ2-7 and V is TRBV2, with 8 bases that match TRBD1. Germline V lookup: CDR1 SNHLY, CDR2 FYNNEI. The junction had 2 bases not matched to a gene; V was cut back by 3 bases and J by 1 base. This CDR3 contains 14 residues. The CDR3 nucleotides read TGTGCCAGCAGTGAGGACAGGGCTTCCTACGAGCAGTACTTC. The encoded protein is CASSEDRASYEQYF.

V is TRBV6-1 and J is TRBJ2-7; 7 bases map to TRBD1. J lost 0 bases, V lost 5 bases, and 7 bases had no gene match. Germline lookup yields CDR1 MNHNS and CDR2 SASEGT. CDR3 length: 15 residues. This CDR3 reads CASSQGQWGSYEQYF. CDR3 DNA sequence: TGTGCCAGCAGTCAGGGACAGTGGGGCTCCTACGAGCAGTACTTC.

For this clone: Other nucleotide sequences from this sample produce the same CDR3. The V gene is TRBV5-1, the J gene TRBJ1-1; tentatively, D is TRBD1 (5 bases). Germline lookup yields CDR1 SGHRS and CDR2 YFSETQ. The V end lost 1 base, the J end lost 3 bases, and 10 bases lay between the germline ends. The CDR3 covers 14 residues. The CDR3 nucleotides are TGCGCCAGCAGCTTGTCCGGGGGGGACACTGAAGCTTTCTTT. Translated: CASSLSGGDTEAFF.

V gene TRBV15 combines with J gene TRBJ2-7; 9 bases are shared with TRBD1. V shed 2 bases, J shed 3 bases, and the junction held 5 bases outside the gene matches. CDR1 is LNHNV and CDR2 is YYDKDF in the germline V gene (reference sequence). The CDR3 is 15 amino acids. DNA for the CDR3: TGTGCCACCAGCAGATCCGGGACAGGGAGCTACGAGCAGTACTTC. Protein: CATSRSGTGSYEQYF.

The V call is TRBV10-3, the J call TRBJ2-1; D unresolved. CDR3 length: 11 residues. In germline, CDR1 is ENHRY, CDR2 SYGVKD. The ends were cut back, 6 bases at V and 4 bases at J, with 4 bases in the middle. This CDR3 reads CAISGYNEQFF. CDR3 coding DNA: TGTGCCATCAGCGGATACAATGAGCAGTTCTTC.

The CDR3 is CASSVGTGQGEKLFF. The CDR3 bases are TGTGCCAGCAGCGTGGGGACAGGGCAAGGGGAAAAACTGTTTTTT. V gene TRBV9 combines with J gene TRBJ1-4; TRBD1 matches 9 bases. The CDR3 extends over 15 amino acids. From germline, CDR1 is SGDLS and CDR2 YYNGEE. Losses at the gene ends were 2 bases for V and 8 bases for J; bases not matched to a gene: 7. Together with reference TRBV9 and TRBJ1-4, the CDR3 gives the full variable domain: DSGVTQTPKHLITATGQRVTLRCSPRSGDLSVYWYQQSLDQGLQFLIQYYNGEERAKGNILERFSAQQFPDLHSELNLSSLELGDSALYFCASSVGTGQGEKLFFGSGTQLSVL.